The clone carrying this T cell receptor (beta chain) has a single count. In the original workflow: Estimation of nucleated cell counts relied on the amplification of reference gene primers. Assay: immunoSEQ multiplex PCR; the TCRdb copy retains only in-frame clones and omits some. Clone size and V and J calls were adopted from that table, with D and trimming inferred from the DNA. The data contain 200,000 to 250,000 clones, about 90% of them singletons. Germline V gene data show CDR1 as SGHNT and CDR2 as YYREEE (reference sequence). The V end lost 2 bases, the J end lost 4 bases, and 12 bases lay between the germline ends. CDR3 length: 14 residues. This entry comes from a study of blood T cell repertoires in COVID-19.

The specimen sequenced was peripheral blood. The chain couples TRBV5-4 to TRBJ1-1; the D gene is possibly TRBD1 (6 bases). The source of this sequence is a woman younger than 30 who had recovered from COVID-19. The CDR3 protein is CASSFRGGLTEAFF. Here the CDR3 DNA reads TGTGCCAGCAGCTTTAGGGGGGGGCTCACTGAAGCTTTCTTT.